These 3 T cell receptor beta chains share one sample of origin, sequenced in a study of blood T cell repertoires in COVID-19. Repertoires were generated with immunoSEQ multiplex PCR, while TCRdb's copy carries only in-frame clones and drops some. This sample yields 70,000 to 85,000 clones, of which around nine tenths are seen a single time; 2.5% to 3.5% belongs to the top ten. Sequencing was done on a sample of peripheral blood. Every receptor here comes from a man aged 65 to 79 with active or convalescent COVID-19.

The chain uses TRBV7-8 and TRBJ1-3; 7 nucleotides align to TRBD1. This CDR3 spans 16 amino acids. Germline V CDR1 and CDR2: SGHVS, FQNEAQ. The V and J ends lost 3 bases and 0 bases, in that order; junction bases with no gene match: 5. The CDR3 sequence is CASSFGDSHSGNTIYF. The CDR3, as DNA: TGTGCCAGCAGCTTTGGGGACAGCCACTCTGGAAACACCATATATTTT.

The V gene is TRBV7-2, the J gene TRBJ2-3; TRBD2 agrees at 7 bases. The CDR3 is 16 residues long. The germline gives CDR1 SGHTA, CDR2 FQGNSA. Losses at the gene ends were 5 bases for V and 8 bases for J; bases not matched to a gene: 16. The CDR3 region is CASSASTSPLFGTQYF. CDR3 bases: TGTGCCAGCAGCGCATCGACTAGCCCTTTGTTTGGTACGCAGTATTTT.

This rearrangement joins TRBV3-1 (or the pseudogene TRBV3-2) to TRBJ1-4, with 9 bases fitting TRBD1. CDR1 LGHDT and CDR2 YNNKEL come from the germline V gene (reference sequence). This CDR3 region has 15 residues. V was pared by 5 bases and J by 10 bases, with 11 bases of the junction left unmatched. The chain's CDR3 is CASSKFSGQGGKLFF. CDR3 DNA sequence: TGTGCCAGCAGCAAATTCTCGGGACAGGGTGGAAAACTGTTTTTT.